The sequence of this T cell receptor (beta chain) was determined in a study of T cell changes during pregnancy in multiple sclerosis. The repertoire was sequenced with immunoSEQ multiplex PCR; TCRdb's copy has only in-frame clones and lacks some. Of tens of thousands of clones listed, around 92% are singletons. The ends were cut back, 3 bases at V and 1 base at J, with 7 bases in the middle. Germline CDR1 is SNHLY and CDR2 is FYNNEI. The CDR3 is 14 amino acids. The chain has TRBV2 and TRBJ1-5; TRBD1 might be the D (5 bases). The specimen comprised CD8+ T cells from peripheral blood mononuclear cells, sampled in the first trimester of pregnancy. The origin of this receptor is a female donor with multiple sclerosis, enrolled in a pregnancy study. The CDR3 nucleotides are TGTGCCAGCAGTGAGGCAGGGAGCAATCAGCCCCAGCATTTT. The encoded protein is CASSEAGSNQPQHF. Complete variable domain (other parts from reference TRBV2 and TRBJ1-5): EPEVTQTPSHQVTQMGQEVILRCVPISNHLYFYWYRQILGQKVEFLVSFYNNEISEKSEIFDDQFSVERPDGSNFTLKIRSTKLEDSAMYFCASSEAGSNQPQHFGDGTRLSIL.